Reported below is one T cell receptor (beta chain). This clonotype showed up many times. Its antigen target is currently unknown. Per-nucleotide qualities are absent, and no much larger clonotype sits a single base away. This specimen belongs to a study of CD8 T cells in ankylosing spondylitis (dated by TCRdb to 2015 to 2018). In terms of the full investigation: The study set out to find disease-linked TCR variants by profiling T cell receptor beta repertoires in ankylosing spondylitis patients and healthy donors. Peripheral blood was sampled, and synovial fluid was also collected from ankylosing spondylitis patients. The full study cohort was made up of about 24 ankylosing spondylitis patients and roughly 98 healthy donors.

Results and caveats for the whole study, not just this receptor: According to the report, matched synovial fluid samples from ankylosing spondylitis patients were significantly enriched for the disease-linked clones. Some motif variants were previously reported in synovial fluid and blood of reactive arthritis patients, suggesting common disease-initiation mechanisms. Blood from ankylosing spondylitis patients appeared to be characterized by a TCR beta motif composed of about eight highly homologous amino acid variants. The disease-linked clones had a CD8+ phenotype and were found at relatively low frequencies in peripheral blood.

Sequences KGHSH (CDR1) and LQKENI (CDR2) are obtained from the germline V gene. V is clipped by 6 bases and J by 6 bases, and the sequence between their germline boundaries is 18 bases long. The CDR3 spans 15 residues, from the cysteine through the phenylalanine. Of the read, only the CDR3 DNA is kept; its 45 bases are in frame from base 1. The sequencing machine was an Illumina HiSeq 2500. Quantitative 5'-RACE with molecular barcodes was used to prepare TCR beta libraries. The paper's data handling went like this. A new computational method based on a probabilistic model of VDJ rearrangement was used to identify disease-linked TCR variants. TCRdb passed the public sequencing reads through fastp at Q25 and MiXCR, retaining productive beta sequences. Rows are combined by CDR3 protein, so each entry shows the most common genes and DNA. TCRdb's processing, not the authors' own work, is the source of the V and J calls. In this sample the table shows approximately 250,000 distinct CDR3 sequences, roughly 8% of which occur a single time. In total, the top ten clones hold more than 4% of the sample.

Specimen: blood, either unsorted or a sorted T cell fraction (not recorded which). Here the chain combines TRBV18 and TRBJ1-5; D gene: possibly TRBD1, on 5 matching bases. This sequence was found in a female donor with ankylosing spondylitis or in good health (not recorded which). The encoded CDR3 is CASSASGGTGQPQHF. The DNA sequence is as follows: TGTGCCAGCTCGGCCTCCGGGGGGACGGGTCAGCCCCAGCATTTT.